The present TCR beta chain was sequenced within a study of blood T cell repertoires in COVID-19. Study at large: The United States, Italy and Spain were the sources of the acute and convalescent COVID-19 samples.

In the authors' methods: Reference gene primer amplification yielded estimated nucleated cell counts. Generated by immunoSEQ multiplex PCR, the TCRdb table keeps only in-frame clones and is missing some. The DNA was the basis for D and trimming; V, J and clone size are from that table. The top ten hold 2.3% of the sample, which has 200,000 to 300,000 clones, around 87% seen once. Germline-derived CDR1 and CDR2 are MDHEN and SYDVKM. This CDR3 comprises 15 residues. V trimming: 3 bases; J trimming: 0 bases; junction bases outside the gene matches: 2. This chain connects TRBV28 to TRBJ2-3, with 8 bases lining up with TRBD1. Sequenced sample: peripheral blood. The receptor comes from a woman in her 50s with acute or convalescent COVID-19. For the CDR3, the DNA is TGTGCCAGCAGTTTCAGGGGGCCGAGCACAGATACGCAGTATTTT. Amino acid sequence: CASSFRGPSTDTQYF.